Described below is a single TCR beta chain sequence and its context. The junction shows a germline mismatch at one end, possibly a read error. Germline V gives CDR1 GTSNPN, CDR2 SVGIG (reference sequence). This CDR3 has 14 amino acids. The sample is drawn from a study of T-cell memory formation after mild COVID-19. One entry per CDR3 protein results from TCRdb running MiXCR on the 5' RACE reads. The sample contains 280,000 or so distinct CDR3 sequences, less than 9.5% of which appear only once. This sequence originates from a young man who had mild COVID-19 (a few samples of this study predate the infection). Cell type and time point are not known. The chain couples TRBV30 to TRBJ2-7; 9 nucleotides align to TRBD1. The sequenced sample consisted of PBMCs or a T cell subset sorted from them (not recorded which). CDR3 residues: CSWSVGQGSYEQYF. The CDR3 DNA reads TGTTCCTGGAGTGTGGGACAGGGCTCCTACGAGCAGTACTTC.